A selection of T cell receptor beta chains follows, all from one sample in a study of blood T cell repertoires in COVID-19. Generated by immunoSEQ multiplex PCR, the TCRdb table keeps only in-frame clones and is missing some. The sample has some 97,000 clones; about nine tenths are singletons. Sequences were obtained from peripheral blood. These receptor sequences come from a man aged 60 to 75 with acute or convalescent COVID-19. CDR3s include the opening cysteine and the closing phenylalanine or tryptophan. The order of the fields is CDR3 DNA, CDR3 protein, D gene, clone size, J gene, V gene. D genes are given only for firm matches. Where a row states a size, it is once, few, many or the class of an expanded clone; other rows omit it.

TGCGCCAGCAACCAAAAGCTCGGGGGACTAGCCGGCGAGCAGTACTTC	CASNQKLGGLAGEQYF	TRBD2	NA	TRBJ2-7	TRBV10-2
TGTGCCAGCAGCTTAAGTCGAAGTGGACAGGGCACGGTTGAAGCTTTCTTT	CASSLSRSGQGTVEAFF	TRBD1	NA	TRBJ1-1	TRBV7-6
TGTGCCAGCAGCTCCCGGACTAGCGGGAGATATGAGCAGTTCTTC	CASSSRTSGRYEQFF	TRBD2	once	TRBJ2-1	TRBV7-3
TGTGCCAGCTCACCATTTTCAGTTGCAGGGCCATCGGCAGATACGCAGTATTTT	CASSPFSVAGPSADTQYF	NA	NA	TRBJ2-3	TRBV18
TGTGCCATCAGTGCCGGACAGGGGGTAAGCCAGCCCCAGCATTTT	CAISAGQGVSQPQHF	TRBD1	once	TRBJ1-5	TRBV10-3
TGTGCCAGCGAGGATAGGGGCAGTAATGAAAAACTGTTTTTT	CASEDRGSNEKLFF	NA	NA	TRBJ1-4	TRBV7-9
TGTGCCAGGACAGCCAAGGGCTCCTATAATTCACCCCTCCACTTT	CARTAKGSYNSPLHF	NA	NA	TRBJ1-6	TRBV11-2
TGTGCCACCAGAGCGACAGGAAAAGAGACCCAGTACTTC	CATRATGKETQYF	NA	NA	TRBJ2-5	TRBV24-1
TGTGCCAGCAGCTTGCGGGACAGGGTACCTAATTCACCCCTCCACTTT	CASSLRDRVPNSPLHF	TRBD1	NA	TRBJ1-6	TRBV5-5
TGTGCCAGCAGTTCCGGACAGGGGAACACCGGGGAGCTGTTTTTT	CASSSGQGNTGELFF	TRBD1	few	TRBJ2-2	TRBV6-4
TGTGCCAGCAGTTATTTGGCATCCACTGAAGCTTTCTTT	CASSYLASTEAFF	NA	NA	TRBJ1-1	TRBV28
TGTGCCAGCAGTTTAAGCGTAACGTGGCCCCAGCATTTT	CASSLSVTWPQHF	NA	NA	TRBJ1-5	TRBV27
TGTGCCAGCGGGAGCACAGATACGCAGTATTTT	CASGSTDTQYF	NA	NA	TRBJ2-3	TRBV10-3
TGTGCCAGTACCCTTGGACCCACTACGGCGGGGGGCTACACCTTC	CASTLGPTTAGGYTF	NA	NA	TRBJ1-2	TRBV19
TGTGCCACCAGTGACCCCACCGGAGGCACCGGGGAGCTGTTTTTT	CATSDPTGGTGELFF	NA	NA	TRBJ2-2	TRBV24-1
TGTGCCAGCACGGTTGCCAGGGGGTTGGCCGGGGAGCTGTTTTTT	CASTVARGLAGELFF	TRBD1	NA	TRBJ2-2	TRBV6-5
TGTGCCAGCAGCTCCCGGACTAGCGGGAGTGAAGAGACCCAGTACTTC	CASSSRTSGSEETQYF	TRBD2	NA	TRBJ2-5	TRBV7-9
TGTGCCAGCAGCCAAGAAAGCTTCTTCACTGAAGCTTTCTTT	CASSQESFFTEAFF	NA	few	TRBJ1-1	TRBV14
TGCAGTGCTAGTGTCGGGGGACCGTCGAATGGCTACACCTTC	CSASVGGPSNGYTF	NA	NA	TRBJ1-2	TRBV20-1
TGTGCCAGCAGTTTAAATATTGGGCGGGTCAACAATGAGCAGTTCTTC	CASSLNIGRVNNEQFF	NA	NA	TRBJ2-1	TRBV27
TGTGCCAGCAAGGGGAACGGGGACTCCGGGGAGCTGTTTTTT	CASKGNGDSGELFF	NA	NA	TRBJ2-2	TRBV19
TGTGCCAGCAGCCAAGAGTCAGGGACAGCAAACACCATATATTTT	CASSQESGTANTIYF	TRBD1	NA	TRBJ1-3	TRBV3-1/TRBV3-2
TGTGCCAGCAGCCCACGGGACAGGGATTTCTCCGAGCAGTACTTC	CASSPRDRDFSEQYF	TRBD1	NA	TRBJ2-7	TRBV9